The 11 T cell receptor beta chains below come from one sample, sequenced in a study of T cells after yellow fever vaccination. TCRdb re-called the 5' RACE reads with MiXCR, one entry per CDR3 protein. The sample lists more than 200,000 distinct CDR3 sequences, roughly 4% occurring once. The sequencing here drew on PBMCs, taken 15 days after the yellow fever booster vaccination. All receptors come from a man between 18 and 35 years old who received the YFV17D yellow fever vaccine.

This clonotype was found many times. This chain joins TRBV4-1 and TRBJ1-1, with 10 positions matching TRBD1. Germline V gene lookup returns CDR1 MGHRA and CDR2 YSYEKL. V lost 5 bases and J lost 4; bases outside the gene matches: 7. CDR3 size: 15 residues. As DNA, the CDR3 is TGCGCCAGCAGCTCCCGGGGGACAGGGGTCACTGAAGCTTTCTTT. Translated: CASSSRGTGVTEAFF.

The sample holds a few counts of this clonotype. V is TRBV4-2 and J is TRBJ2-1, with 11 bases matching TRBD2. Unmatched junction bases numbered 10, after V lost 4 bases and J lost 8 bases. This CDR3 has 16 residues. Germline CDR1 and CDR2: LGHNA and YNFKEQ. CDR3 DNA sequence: TGTGCCAGCAGCCGAGGGTTAGCGGGGGGGCTGGATGAGCAGTTCTTC. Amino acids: CASSRGLAGGLDEQFF.

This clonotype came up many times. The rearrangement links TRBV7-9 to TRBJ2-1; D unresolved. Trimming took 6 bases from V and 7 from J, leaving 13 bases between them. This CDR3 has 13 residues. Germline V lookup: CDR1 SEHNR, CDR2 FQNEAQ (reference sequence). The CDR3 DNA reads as TGTGCCAGCAGACCGACCGGTTCAAATGAGCAGTTCTTC. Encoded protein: CASRPTGSNEQFF.

The CDR3 DNA reads as TGTGCCAGCAGCCTATGGACCAACCTCCAGTACTTC. Amino acids: CASSLWTNLQYF. This chain uses TRBV7-2 with TRBJ2-5; D is ambiguous. V lost 5 bases and J 10 bases, leaving 14 bases between the germline ends. The CDR3 extends over 12 amino acids. Germline values: CDR1 SGHTA, CDR2 FQGNSA. Supplemented by reference TRBV7-2 and TRBJ2-5, the full variable domain reads GAGVSQSPSNKVTEKGKDVELRCDPISGHTALYWYRQSLGQGLEFLIYFQGNSAPDKSGLPSDRFSAERTGGSVSTLTIQRTQQEDSAVYLCASSLWTNLQYFGPGTRLLVL.

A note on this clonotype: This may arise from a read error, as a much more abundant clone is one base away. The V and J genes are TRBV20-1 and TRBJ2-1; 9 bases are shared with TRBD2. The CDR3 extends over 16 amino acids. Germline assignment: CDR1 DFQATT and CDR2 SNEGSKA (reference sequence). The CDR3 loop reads CSTRDSQRGAYNEQFF. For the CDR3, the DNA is TGCAGTACTAGAGACTCCCAGCGGGGGGCCTACAATGAGCAGTTCTTC.

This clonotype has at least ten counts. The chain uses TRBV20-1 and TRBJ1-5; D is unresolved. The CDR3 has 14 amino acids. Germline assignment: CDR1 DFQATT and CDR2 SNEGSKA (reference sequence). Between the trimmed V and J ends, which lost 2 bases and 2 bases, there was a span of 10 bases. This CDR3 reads CSARQALGNQPQHF. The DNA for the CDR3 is TGCAGTGCTAGACAGGCTTTGGGCAATCAGCCCCAGCATTTT.

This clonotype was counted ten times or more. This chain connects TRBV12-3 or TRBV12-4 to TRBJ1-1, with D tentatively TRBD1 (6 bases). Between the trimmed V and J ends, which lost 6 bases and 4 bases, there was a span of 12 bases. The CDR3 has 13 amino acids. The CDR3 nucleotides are TGTGCCAGCAGGTACAGGGTACCCACTGAAGCTTTCTTT. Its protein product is CASRYRVPTEAFF.

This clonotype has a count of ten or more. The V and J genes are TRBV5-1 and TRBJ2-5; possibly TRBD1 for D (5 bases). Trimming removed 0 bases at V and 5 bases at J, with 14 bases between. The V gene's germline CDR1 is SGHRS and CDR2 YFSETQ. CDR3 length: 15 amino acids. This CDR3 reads CASSLGQPLSETQYF. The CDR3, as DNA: TGCGCCAGCAGCTTGGGACAGCCCTTGTCGGAGACCCAGTACTTC.

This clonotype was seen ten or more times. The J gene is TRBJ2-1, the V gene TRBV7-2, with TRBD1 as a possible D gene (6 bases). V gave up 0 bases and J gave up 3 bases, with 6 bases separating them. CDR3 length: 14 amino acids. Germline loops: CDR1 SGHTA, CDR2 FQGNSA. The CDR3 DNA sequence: TGTGCCAGCAGCTTAGCAGGGGGCTACAATGAGCAGTTCTTC. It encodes CASSLAGGYNEQFF.

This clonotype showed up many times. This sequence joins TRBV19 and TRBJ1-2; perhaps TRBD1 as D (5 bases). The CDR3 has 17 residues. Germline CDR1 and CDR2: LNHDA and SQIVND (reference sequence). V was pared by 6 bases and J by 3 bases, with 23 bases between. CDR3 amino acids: CASSPQGRGPEDYGYTF. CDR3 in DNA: TGTGCCAGTAGCCCCCAGGGAAGGGGTCCTGAAGACTATGGCTACACCTTC.

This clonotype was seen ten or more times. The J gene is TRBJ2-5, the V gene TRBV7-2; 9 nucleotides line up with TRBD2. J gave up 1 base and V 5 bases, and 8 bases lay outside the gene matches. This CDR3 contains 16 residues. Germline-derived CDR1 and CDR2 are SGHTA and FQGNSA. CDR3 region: CASSRFGTSFQETQYF. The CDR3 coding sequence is TGTGCCAGCAGCCGATTCGGGACTAGCTTCCAAGAGACCCAGTACTTC.